The 11 T cell receptor beta chains below come from one sample, sequenced in a study of T-cell reconstitution after alpha-beta-depleted transplantation in children. This sample's TCRbeta library carried unique molecular identifier barcodes. Each CDR3 protein is one row after TCRdb ran MiXCR on the PCR reads. The table has 450,000 to 600,000 distinct CDR3 sequences, about an eighth seen once. Material: PBMCs, mostly from graft donor cells, obtained 360 days after TCRalphabeta/CD19-depleted stem cell transplant. The receptors were sampled from a male patient under 18 who had a stem cell transplant for acute myeloid leukemia, so the T cells may come from the graft donor.

This clonotype turned up a few times. This chain links TRBV20-1 with TRBJ2-5; 8 bases agree with TRBD2. This CDR3 contains 14 residues. Germline V CDR1 and CDR2: DFQATT, SNEGSKA (reference sequence). As DNA, the CDR3 is TGCAGCGGGGGGGAGGGAGTGTGGCAAGAGACCCAGTACTTC. Protein: CSGGEGVWQETQYF.

The chain combines TRBV18 with TRBJ2-2, with 8 positions matching TRBD1. The J segment lost 3 bases and the V segment lost 3 bases, leaving 6 bases of the junction unmatched. Germline assignment: CDR1 KGHSH and CDR2 LQKENI. This CDR3 spans 16 amino acids. This CDR3 reads CASSPRQGSDTGELFF. The CDR3 DNA reads TGTGCCAGCTCACCCCGACAGGGGTCGGACACCGGGGAGCTGTTTTTT.

This clonotype occurred a few times. The rearrangement joins TRBV12-3 or TRBV12-4 to TRBJ2-3; 7 positions match TRBD2. The V segment lost 4 bases and the J segment 2 bases; nucleotides outside the gene matches: 3. This CDR3 spans 14 amino acids. CDR3 amino acids: CASSSGGFTDTQYF. CDR3 nucleotides: TGTGCCAGCAGTTCGGGGGGATTCACAGATACGCAGTATTTT.

This clonotype was seen just once. A junction boundary mismatches the germline segment, possibly from a read error. In DNA, the CDR3 is TGTGCCGGCAGTGCTATGGGACAGGGCCTTTCCTACGAGCAGTACTTC. It specifies CAGSAMGQGLSYEQYF. The V and J genes are TRBV25-1 and TRBJ2-7, with 9 bases lining up with TRBD1. There are 16 residues in the CDR3. CDR1 MGHDK and CDR2 SYGVNS come from the germline V gene.

As concerns this clonotype: A read error may account for a junction end that differs from germline. CDR3 residues: CASSEAILAGGPPGF. In DNA form, the CDR3 reads TGTGCCAGCAGTGAAGCTATACTAGCGGGAGGGCCCCCGGGGTTC. This sequence joins TRBV2 and TRBJ2-7, with 13 bases aligning to TRBD2. This CDR3 comprises 15 residues. Per the germline V gene, CDR1 is SNHLY and CDR2 is FYNNEI.

The sample holds a few counts of this clonotype. CDR3 sequence: CASSYDRVIPWAGANVLTF. The CDR3 DNA is TGTGCCAGCAGTTACGACAGGGTAATCCCCTGGGCTGGGGCCAACGTCCTGACTTTC. This chain joins TRBV6-2 or TRBV6-3 and TRBJ2-6; the match to TRBD1 covers 7 bases. Unmatched junction bases numbered 12, after V lost 2 bases and J lost 2 bases. CDR1 MNHEY and CDR2 SVGEGT come from the germline V gene. The CDR3 totals 19 residues.

In its sample, this clonotype was seen many times. The CDR3 is CSADAEGEQYF. The CDR3 DNA reads as TGCAGCGCCGACGCGGAGGGCGAGCAGTACTTC. The genes are TRBV29-1 and TRBJ2-7; a weak D match, TRBD2 (6 bases). There are 11 residues in the CDR3. Trimming left V 7 bases short and J 6 bases short, with 13 bases between. Germline V CDR1 and CDR2: SQVTM, ANQGSEA.

The rearrangement uses TRBV6-2 or TRBV6-3 and TRBJ2-1; D call uncertain. Germline V lookup: CDR1 MNHEY, CDR2 SVGEGT. CDR3 size: 15 residues. Trimming cost V 7 bases and J 8 bases, with 21 bases left between them. The CDR3 nucleotides read TGTGCCAGCACCTATTTAGGTGCCTACGTTGATGAGCAGTTCTTC. Translated: CASTYLGAYVDEQFF.

The V call is TRBV20-1, the J call TRBJ2-3; 10 bases fit TRBD2. The V gene's germline CDR1 is DFQATT and CDR2 SNEGSKA (reference sequence). V gave up 5 bases and J gave up 2 bases; unmatched junction bases: 10. The CDR3 has 16 residues. The CDR3 region is CSASIIAGGYTDTQYF. The CDR3 region has the DNA TGCAGTGCTTCAATCATAGCGGGAGGTTACACAGATACGCAGTATTTT.

The table lists this clonotype with many counts. This sequence joins TRBV29-1 and TRBJ2-5; 9 bases are shared with TRBD1. CDR3 length: 13 residues. CDR1 is SQVTM and CDR2 is ANQGSEA in the germline V gene. V shed 7 bases, J shed 2 bases, and the junction held 5 bases outside the gene matches. The DNA of the CDR3 is TGCAGCGCCCGGACAGGGGTACAAGAGACCCAGTACTTC. This codes for CSARTGVQETQYF.

This chain joins TRBV11-2 and TRBJ1-4; D is perhaps TRBD1 (5 bases). The CDR3 length is 15 residues. The V and J ends lost 4 bases and 8 bases respectively, with 17 bases between them. The germline CDR1 and CDR2 sequences are SGHAT and FQNNGV. The CDR3 DNA is TGTGCCAGCAGCTCCTCCGGGACGACGGGCGAAAAACTGTTTTTT. It translates to CASSSSGTTGEKLFF.